This TCR beta chain came from a study of CD8 T cells in ankylosing spondylitis listed by TCRdb under 2017. For the study in its entirety: To find TCR variants linked to disease, the study profiled T cell receptor beta repertoires in ankylosing spondylitis patients and healthy donors. The full study cohort comprised around 25 ankylosing spondylitis patients and some 100 healthy donors. Peripheral blood samples were taken, and synovial fluid was additionally collected from ankylosing spondylitis patients. Broad study findings and their caveats: Blood from ankylosing spondylitis patients appeared to be characterized by a TCR beta motif made up of under 10 highly homologous amino acid variants. The disease-linked clones were reported as significantly enriched in matched synovial fluid samples from ankylosing spondylitis patients. Some motif variants were previously reported in synovial fluid and blood of reactive arthritis patients, suggesting common disease-initiation mechanisms. A CD8+ phenotype was shown by the disease-linked clones, which were found at relatively low frequencies in peripheral blood.

The CDR3 spans 16 residues, from the cysteine through the phenylalanine. Solely the CDR3 DNA is kept, with 48 bases framed from the first base. Via the germline V gene, CDR1 is SGHRS and CDR2 YFSETQ. V is reduced by 1 base and J by 0 bases, leaving a spacing of 11 bases between them. This clonotype was counted between two and nine times. Its specific antigen is unknown. The input lacks base qualities; no much larger clone sits a single base away. Sequencer: Illumina HiSeq 2500. TCR beta libraries were prepared by quantitative 5'-RACE with molecular barcodes. The study's processing was this. Disease-linked TCR variants were identified with a new computational method built on a probabilistic model of VDJ rearrangement. The public reads were quality trimmed at Q25 with fastp and then assembled into clones with MiXCR by TCRdb, keeping productive beta chains. Each CDR3 protein gets just one entry, which takes the most common genes and DNA from the rows behind it. The V and J calls, along with clone size, are taken from TCRdb and not from the paper's own processing. This sample holds some 800,000 distinct CDR3 sequences; 12% were observed only once. 0.51% of the sample comes from the top ten.

This sequence uses TRBV5-1 and TRBJ2-1; the D segment is perhaps TRBD1 or TRBD2, each sharing 7 matched bases. This sequence was found in a male donor with ankylosing spondylitis. The sample was blood, either unsorted or a sorted T cell fraction (not recorded which). The CDR3 reads as follows: CASSLRGDSSYNEQFF. The base sequence is TGCGCCAGCAGCTTGCGGGGGGACAGCTCCTACAATGAGCAGTTCTTC.